This T cell receptor beta chain was sequenced during a study of cytomegalovirus exposure and HLA in healthy donors. Turning to the study itself: For the approximately 400 genotyped donors, about 81% fell within the Caucasian-associated ancestry cluster.

CDR3 length equals 15 residues. The germline CDR1 and CDR2 sequences are LNHNV and YYDKDF (reference sequence). V trimming: 1 base; J trimming: 7 bases; junction bases outside the gene matches: 6. It was with 60 Vbeta and 13 Jbeta primers that the PCR ran. The repertoire was sequenced with immunoSEQ multiplex PCR; TCRdb's copy has only in-frame clones and lacks some. The sample shows about 140,000 clones, approximately 78% of them seen only once. Regarding the study as a whole: Most subjects had HLA-A and HLA-B alleles reportedly predicted accurately by TCR beta sequences.

Only a few counts were recorded for this clone. Antigen: not known. Material for sequencing was PBMCs. The chain joins TRBV15 to TRBJ2-1; 8 bases fit TRBD1. The clonotype comes from a woman aged 45-65 years in good health and CMV-seropositive. The CDR3 spells CATSRGGQGWNEQFF. CDR3 bases: TGTGCCACCAGCAGAGGAGGACAGGGATGGAATGAGCAGTTCTTC. Drawing the rest from reference TRBV15 and TRBJ2-1, the complete variable domain is DAMVIQNPRYQVTQFGKPVTLSCSQTLNHNVMYWYQQKSSQAPKLLFHYYDKDFNNEADTPDNFQSRRPNTSFCFLDIRSPGLGDTAMYLCATSRGGQGWNEQFFGPGTRLTVL.